The 12 T cell receptor beta chains reported below all come from one sample, sequenced in a study of blood T cell repertoires in COVID-19. Some clones are missing from TCRdb's copy, which holds only in-frame ones; the method was immunoSEQ multiplex PCR. The repertoire holds some 240,000 clones, roughly 79% seen once, with 7.5% in the top ten. Sample: peripheral blood. These receptors were obtained from a woman of 80 years or more with COVID-19, enrolled during active disease.

This sequence joins TRBV6-5 and TRBJ1-5, with a tentative D call TRBD1 (6 bases). This CDR3 has 13 residues. Germline CDR1 is MNHEY and CDR2 is SVGAGI. V was cut by 4 bases and J by 3 bases, with 7 bases left in between. The CDR3 DNA follows: TGTGCCAGCAGTTGGGACAACAATCAGCCCCAGCATTTT. Encoded protein: CASSWDNNQPQHF.

This clone was picked up a small number of times. The rearrangement uses TRBV2 and TRBJ1-1; the D is unclear. Germline V lookup: CDR1 SNHLY, CDR2 FYNNEI. The V and J ends lost 1 base and 3 bases respectively, with 9 bases between them. The CDR3 runs to 14 residues. DNA of the CDR3: TGTGCCAGCAGTGAAGTCAGGCCTTACACTGAAGCTTTCTTT. Translation gives CASSEVRPYTEAFF.

The genes are TRBV18 and TRBJ1-2, with TRBD1 identical over 8 bases. Looked up from germline, CDR1 is KGHSH and CDR2 is LQKENI. The junction had 11 bases not matched to a gene; V was cut back by 3 bases and J by 8 bases. CDR3 length: 15 residues. The CDR3 loop is CASSPGQVLVGGYTF. CDR3 sequence (DNA): TGTGCCAGCTCACCGGGACAGGTACTAGTAGGAGGCTACACCTTC.

The chain has TRBV2 and TRBJ2-4; weak D call: TRBD2 (5 bases). Germline lookup yields CDR1 SNHLY and CDR2 FYNNEI. The CDR3 length is 15 residues. Between the trimmed V and J ends, which lost 5 bases and 0 bases, there was a span of 11 bases. CDR3 amino acids: CASSLLDLAKNIQYF. The CDR3 DNA reads as TGTGCCAGCAGTCTACTAGATTTAGCCAAAAACATTCAGTACTTC. Complete variable domain (other parts from reference TRBV2 and TRBJ2-4): EPEVTQTPSHQVTQMGQEVILRCVPISNHLYFYWYRQILGQKVEFLVSFYNNEISEKSEIFDDQFSVERPDGSNFTLKIRSTKLEDSAMYFCASSLLDLAKNIQYFGAGTRLSVL.

CDR3 bases: TGTGCCAGTAGAACTACAGGGGGTCAGCCCCAGCATTTT. This codes for CASRTTGGQPQHF. The gene calls are TRBV19 and TRBJ1-5; 8 bases are a match to TRBD1. Looked up from germline, CDR1 is LNHDA and CDR2 is SQIVND (reference sequence). The CDR3 extends over 13 amino acids. Losses at the gene ends were 6 bases for V and 6 bases for J; bases not matched to a gene: 4.

V and J are TRBV4-1 and TRBJ2-5, with 8 bases lining up with TRBD1. V trimming: 6 bases; J trimming: 2 bases; junction bases outside the gene matches: 5. CDR3 length equals 14 residues. CDR1 MGHRA and CDR2 YSYEKL come from the germline V gene. In DNA form, the CDR3 reads TGCGCCAGCAGTCCCCAGGGGGCACAAGAGACCCAGTACTTC. It specifies CASSPQGAQETQYF.

V and J are TRBV28 and TRBJ2-7, with 7 bases that match TRBD1. Germline V gene lookup returns CDR1 MDHEN and CDR2 SYDVKM. Germline trimming cut 5 bases from V and 3 bases from J; bases unmatched to any gene: 10. The CDR3 has 15 amino acids. The chain's CDR3 is CASSRTGQIGYEQYF. Here the CDR3 DNA reads TGTGCCAGCAGTCGGACAGGTCAGATCGGCTACGAGCAGTACTTC.

The gene calls are TRBV2 and TRBJ2-1; 10 nucleotides align to TRBD1. CDR1 is SNHLY and CDR2 is FYNNEI in the germline V gene. The length of the CDR3 is 12 residues. J was trimmed by 9 bases and V by 7 bases; bases with no gene match: 3. For the CDR3, the DNA is TGTGCCAGCATTTGGGACAGGGGTGAGCAGTTCTTC. Residues: CASIWDRGEQFF.

V and J are TRBV5-1 and TRBJ1-2; 12 bases match TRBD1. J lost 4 bases, V lost 3 bases, and 7 bases had no gene match. The CDR3 loop spans 16 amino acids. The germline V gene has CDR1 SGHRS and CDR2 YFSETQ. This CDR3 reads CASSSGTGGGSYGYTF. In DNA form, the CDR3 reads TGCGCCAGCAGCTCTGGGACAGGGGGCGGAAGCTATGGCTACACCTTC.

CDR3 protein: CAWSRQGGYNEQFF. CDR3 nucleotide sequence: TGTGCCTGGAGCCGACAGGGGGGCTACAATGAGCAGTTCTTC. The chain uses TRBV30 and TRBJ2-1; 9 nucleotides align to TRBD1. V lost 3 bases, J lost 3 bases, and 3 bases stayed unmatched. CDR1 GTSNPN and CDR2 SVGIG come from the germline V gene (reference sequence). This CDR3 region has 14 residues.

This chain joins TRBV5-1 and TRBJ1-2, with D uncertain. The length of the CDR3 is 13 residues. Deletions cut 0 bases from V and 5 bases from J, with 8 bases between. The V gene's germline CDR1 is SGHRS and CDR2 YFSETQ. CDR3 protein: CASSLAGDYGYTF. In DNA form, the CDR3 reads TGCGCCAGCAGCTTGGCCGGGGATTATGGCTACACCTTC.

The V gene is TRBV9, the J gene TRBJ2-7, with 7 nucleotides matching TRBD2. The CDR3 spans 16 residues. V gave up 1 base and J gave up 5 bases; unmatched junction bases: 12. CDR1 SGDLS and CDR2 YYNGEE come from the germline V gene. The CDR3 sequence: CASSVTSGGFVDEQYF. In DNA, the CDR3 is TGTGCCAGCAGCGTAACCTCCGGGGGGTTTGTCGACGAGCAGTACTTC.